What follows are 19 T cell receptor beta chains derived from one specimen sequenced in a study of response to subunit inactivated influenza vaccine listed by TCRdb under 2018. Library construction relied on RT-PCR. The sequencing machine was an Illumina HiSeq 2500. TCRdb reprocessing: public reads trimmed at Q25 with fastp, clones called with MiXCR, in-frame beta chains kept. Every distinct CDR3 protein forms one entry, paired with its most common genes and DNA. Across this sample there are 300,000 to 350,000 distinct CDR3 sequences, with around a fifth seen only once. Roughly 10% of the sample belongs to the ten largest clones. The source material was PBMCs from blood, sampled 21 months after vaccination. These receptors all stem from a man aged 45 to 70 who received an inactivated influenza vaccine. Donor details come from another sample of the same person, matched by shared clones.

The chain carries TRBV6-1 and TRBJ1-4, with D possibly TRBD1 on 6 matching bases. The CDR3 has 15 residues. Per germline, CDR1 MNHNS and CDR2 SASEGT. Trimming stripped 7 bases from V and 5 bases from J, with 17 bases between. In nucleotides, the CDR3 is TGTGCCAGCACAGGAAGGGGGAGGGAGAATGAAAAACTGTTTTTT. Protein sequence: CASTGRGRENEKLFF.

This chain links TRBV5-6 with TRBJ2-7; TRBD2 might be the D (6 bases). The CDR3 covers 14 residues. CDR1 SGHDT and CDR2 YYEEEE come from the germline V gene. The V gene lost 5 bases and the J gene lost 4 bases, with 16 bases spanning the gap. CDR3 in amino acids: CASSYTSRRYEQYF. DNA of the CDR3: TGTGCCAGCAGTTATACTAGCAGGAGGTACGAGCAGTACTTC.

The chain couples TRBV14 to TRBJ2-2, with D hard to call. V lost 4 bases, J lost 0 bases, and 6 bases lay in between. Looked up from germline, CDR1 is SGHDN and CDR2 is FVKESK. The CDR3 consists of 14 residues. The CDR3 spells CASSRLTNTGELFF. In DNA, the CDR3 is TGTGCCAGCAGCCGTCTTACGAACACCGGGGAGCTGTTTTTT.

The CDR3 DNA sequence: TGTGCCAGCAGCTCGGGACGGATGGATCAGCCCCAGCATTTT. Protein product: CASSSGRMDQPQHF. The rearrangement joins TRBV6-2 or TRBV6-3 to TRBJ1-5; D is perhaps TRBD1 (5 bases). This CDR3 region has 14 residues. In germline, CDR1 is MNHEY, CDR2 SVGEGT. The V end lost 6 bases, the J end lost 5 bases, and 14 bases lay between the germline ends.

The chain combines TRBV12-3 or TRBV12-4 with TRBJ2-3; D might be TRBD1 or TRBD2, each matching 5 bases. This CDR3 has 16 amino acids. Between the trimmed V and J ends, which lost 5 bases and 2 bases, there was a span of 17 bases. The CDR3 DNA sequence: TGTGCCAGCAGTCCGAGTATTAGGGGACCCACAGATACGCAGTATTTT. It codes for CASSPSIRGPTDTQYF.

In its sample, this clonotype was seen once. Its ends do not fully match the called genes, so a read error is possible. The rearrangement uses TRBV20-1 and TRBJ2-7; D unclear. The V gene's germline CDR1 is DFQATT and CDR2 SNEGSKA (reference sequence). The CDR3 consists of 12 residues. CDR3 in DNA: TGCAGTGCTGGAGACATAGTTTACGAGCAGTACTTC. It yields the protein CSAGDIVYEQYF.

The table lists this clonotype with a few counts. In nucleotides, the CDR3 is TGCGCCAGCAGCCAAGATGGGGGGGACGGCTACACCTTC. Translated: CASSQDGGDGYTF. The chain carries TRBV4-3 and TRBJ1-2; possible D gene TRBD1, 5 bases. Germline CDR1 and CDR2: LGHNA and YSLEER. This CDR3 has 13 residues. V was pared by 0 bases and J by 8 bases, with 10 bases between.

This clonotype occurred many times. The chain combines TRBV20-1 with TRBJ1-6; the match to TRBD1 covers 7 bases. V was clipped by 4 bases and J by 9 bases; unmatched bases: 9. Germline CDR1 is DFQATT and CDR2 is SNEGSKA (reference sequence). The CDR3 loop spans 14 amino acids. The CDR3: CSAIPRDRLSPLHF. The CDR3 DNA is TGCAGTGCTATCCCTCGGGACAGACTTTCACCCCTCCACTTT.

This clonotype was seen only a few times. This sequence joins TRBV5-4 and TRBJ2-5; D possibly corresponds to TRBD2 (6 bases). Germline-derived CDR1 and CDR2 are SGHNT and YYREEE (reference sequence). This CDR3 region has 15 residues. The V end was cut by 5 bases, the J end by 1 base, with 15 bases between. DNA of the CDR3: TGTGCCAGCAGTACCCCCCACGGGGGCCAAGAGACCCAGTACTTC. Its protein is CASSTPHGGQETQYF.

This clonotype was observed a handful of times. The V call is TRBV15, the J call TRBJ2-3; 9 bases are shared with TRBD1. CDR3 length: 14 residues. Germline CDR1 reads LNHNV; CDR2 reads YYDKDF (reference sequence). V was clipped by 3 bases and J by 5 bases; unmatched bases: 3. CDR3: CATSRMTGGDTQYF. Written as DNA, the CDR3 is TGTGCCACCAGCAGGATGACAGGGGGAGATACGCAGTATTTT.

V gene TRBV5-1 combines with J gene TRBJ1-4; 11 bases agree with TRBD1. CDR3 length equals 16 residues. The germline CDR1 and CDR2 sequences are SGHRS and YFSETQ. J lost 6 bases, V lost 4 bases, and 8 bases had no gene match. CDR3 region: CASSVGQGAQDEKLFF. The CDR3 coding sequence is TGCGCCAGCAGCGTAGGACAGGGGGCGCAAGATGAAAAACTGTTTTTT.

The chain is built from TRBV7-2 and TRBJ1-5; no reliable D call. Looked up from germline, CDR1 is SGHTA and CDR2 is FQGNSA. Trimming left V 6 bases short and J 0 bases short, with 18 bases between. The CDR3 contains 17 residues. The CDR3 loop reads CASSSMGTAYSNQPQHF. The CDR3, as DNA: TGTGCCAGCAGTTCGATGGGTACAGCCTATAGCAATCAGCCCCAGCATTTT. Complete variable domain (other parts from reference TRBV7-2 and TRBJ1-5): GAGVSQSPSNKVTEKGKDVELRCDPISGHTALYWYRQSLGQGLEFLIYFQGNSAPDKSGLPSDRFSAERTGGSVSTLTIQRTQQEDSAVYLCASSSMGTAYSNQPQHFGDGTRLSIL.

At least ten counts were recorded for this clonotype. This chain connects TRBV2 to TRBJ2-1; 11 nucleotides match TRBD2. Germline CDR1 and CDR2: SNHLY and FYNNEI. There are 15 residues in the CDR3. V lost 7 bases to trimming and J lost 7 bases; unmatched junction nucleotides: 9. As DNA, the CDR3 is TGTGCCAGCAAATACGATAGCGGGGGGGGGAATGAGCAGTTCTTC. Its protein is CASKYDSGGGNEQFF.

This clonotype was seen more than once but under ten times. CDR3 bases: TGTGCCAGCAGCTTGGTCGCAGGAGGTCAGCCCCAGCATTTT. This sequence encodes CASSLVAGGQPQHF. The chain recombines TRBV5-5 with TRBJ1-5, with D hard to call. V shed 0 bases and J shed 6 bases, with 10 bases lying between them. CDR1 and CDR2 (germline): SGHKS, YYEKEE (reference sequence). This CDR3 spans 14 amino acids.

This clonotype came up many times. The V call is TRBV30, the J call TRBJ1-6; a weak D match, TRBD1 (6 bases). V was clipped by 1 base and J by 6 bases, with 10 bases between them. CDR1 and CDR2 (germline): GTSNPN, SVGIG (reference sequence). CDR3 length equals 14 residues. The CDR3 coding sequence is TGTGCCTGGAGTGGAGGACAGTTTAATTCACCCCTCCACTTT. Its protein is CAWSGGQFNSPLHF.

This clonotype appeared many times. The chain combines TRBV28 with TRBJ2-7, with TRBD2 as a possible D gene (5 bases). V shed 2 bases and J shed 0 bases, with 8 bases lying between them. Germline-derived CDR1 and CDR2 are MDHEN and SYDVKM. The CDR3 contains 14 residues. The chain's CDR3 is CASSLDYSSYEQYF. CDR3 nucleotide sequence: TGTGCCAGCAGTTTAGACTACAGCTCCTACGAGCAGTACTTC.

A few counts support this clonotype. The chain employs TRBV20-1 and TRBJ2-2; D is undetermined. The CDR3 length is 15 residues. The germline gives CDR1 DFQATT, CDR2 SNEGSKA (reference sequence). The V gene lost 3 bases and the J gene lost 4 bases, with 15 bases spanning the gap. The CDR3 DNA reads TGCAGTGCTAGCACACCTACGTGGGGCACCGGGGAGCTGTTTTTT. It codes for CSASTPTWGTGELFF.

This clonotype was seen more than once but under ten times. The rearrangement uses TRBV12-3 or TRBV12-4 and TRBJ1-6; 7 nucleotides match TRBD1. This CDR3 spans 15 amino acids. V shed 6 bases and J 7 bases; nucleotides not matched to a gene: 9. The CDR3 sequence: CASRNDRAGNSPLHF. The CDR3 region has the DNA TGTGCCAGCAGGAATGACAGGGCTGGGAATTCACCCCTCCACTTT.

Only a few counts were recorded for this clonotype. The gene calls are TRBV12-3 or TRBV12-4 and TRBJ1-2; a weak D match, TRBD1 (6 bases). The CDR3 runs to 13 residues. The V gene lost 6 bases and the J gene lost 7 bases, with 15 bases spanning the gap. In nucleotides, the CDR3 is TGTGCCAGCAGCCCACCAGGGGTTCCTGGCTACACCTTC. Encoded protein: CASSPPGVPGYTF.